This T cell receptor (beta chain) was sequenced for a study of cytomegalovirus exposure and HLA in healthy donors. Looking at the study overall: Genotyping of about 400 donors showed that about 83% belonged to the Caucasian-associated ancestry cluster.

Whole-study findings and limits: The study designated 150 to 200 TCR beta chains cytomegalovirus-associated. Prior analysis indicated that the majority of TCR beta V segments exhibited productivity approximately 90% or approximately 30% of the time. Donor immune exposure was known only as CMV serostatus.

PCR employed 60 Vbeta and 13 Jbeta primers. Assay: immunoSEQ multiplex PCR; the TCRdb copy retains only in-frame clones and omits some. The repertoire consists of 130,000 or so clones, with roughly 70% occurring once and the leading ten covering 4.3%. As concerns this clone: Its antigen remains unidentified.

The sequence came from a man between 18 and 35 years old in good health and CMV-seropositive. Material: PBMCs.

The CDR3 protein is CASSPAGGSAEAFF. The CDR3 coding sequence is TGTGCCAGCAGCCCCGCAGGGGGTTCGGCTGAAGCTTTCTTT. The chain recombines TRBV11-2 with TRBJ1-1; 7 bases match TRBD1. The germline V gene has CDR1 SGHAT and CDR2 FQNNGV. There are 14 residues in the CDR3. V dropped 5 bases and J dropped 6; count of bases not matched to a gene: 9.